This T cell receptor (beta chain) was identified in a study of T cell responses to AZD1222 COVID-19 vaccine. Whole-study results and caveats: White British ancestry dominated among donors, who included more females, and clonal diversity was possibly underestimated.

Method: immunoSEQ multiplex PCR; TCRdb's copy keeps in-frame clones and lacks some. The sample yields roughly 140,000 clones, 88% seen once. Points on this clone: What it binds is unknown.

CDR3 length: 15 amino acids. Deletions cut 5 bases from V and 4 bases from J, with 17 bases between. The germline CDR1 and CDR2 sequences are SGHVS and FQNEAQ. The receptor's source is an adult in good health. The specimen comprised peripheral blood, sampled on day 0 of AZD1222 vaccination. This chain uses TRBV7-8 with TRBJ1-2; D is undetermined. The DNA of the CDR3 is TGTGCCAGCAGCCCGCGGTCTACAGCCGTCTATGGCTACACCTTC. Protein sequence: CASSPRSTAVYGYTF.